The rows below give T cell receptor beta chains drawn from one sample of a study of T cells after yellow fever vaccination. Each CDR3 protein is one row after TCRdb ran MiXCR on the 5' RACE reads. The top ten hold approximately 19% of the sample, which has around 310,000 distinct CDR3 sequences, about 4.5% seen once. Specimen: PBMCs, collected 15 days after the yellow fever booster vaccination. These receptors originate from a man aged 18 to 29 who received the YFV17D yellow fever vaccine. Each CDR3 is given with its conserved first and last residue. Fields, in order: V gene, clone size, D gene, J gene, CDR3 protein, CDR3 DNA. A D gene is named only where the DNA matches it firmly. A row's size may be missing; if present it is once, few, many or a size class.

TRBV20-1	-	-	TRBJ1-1	CSARDQGVFEAFF	TGCAGTGCTCGGGACCAAGGGGTATTCGAAGCTTTCTTT
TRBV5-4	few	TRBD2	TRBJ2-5	CASSFFAGGTQETQYF	TGTGCCAGCAGCTTCTTTGCGGGGGGCACGCAAGAGACCCAGTACTTC
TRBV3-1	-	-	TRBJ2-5	CASSQDLLGPTPGETQYF	TGTGCCAGCAGCCAAGATCTATTAGGGCCCACCCCAGGAGAGACCCAGTACTTC
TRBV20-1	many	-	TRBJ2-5	CSARSETQYF	TGCAGTGCTAGATCAGAGACCCAGTACTTC
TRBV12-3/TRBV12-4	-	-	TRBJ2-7	CASSPSRGGEQYF	TGTGCCAGCAGCCCCTCGAGAGGGGGCGAGCAGTACTTC
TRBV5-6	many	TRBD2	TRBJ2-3	CASSRRLAGGLDTQYF	TGTGCCAGCAGCCGCCGACTAGCGGGGGGCTTAGATACGCAGTATTTT
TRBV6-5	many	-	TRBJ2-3	CASSWRGADTQYF	TGTGCCAGCAGTTGGCGGGGAGCAGATACGCAGTATTTT
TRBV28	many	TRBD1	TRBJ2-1	CASSLPGQGAVGEQFF	TGTGCCAGCAGTTTACCGGGACAGGGGGCAGTAGGTGAGCAGTTCTTC
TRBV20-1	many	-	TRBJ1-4	CSARDVVGGEKLFF	TGCAGTGCTAGAGATGTGGTGGGTGGTGAAAAACTGTTTTTT
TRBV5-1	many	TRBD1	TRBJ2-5	CASSWGGQGEETQYF	TGCGCCAGCAGCTGGGGGGGACAGGGAGAAGAGACCCAGTACTTC
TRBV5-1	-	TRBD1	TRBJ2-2	CASSLYRGTGELFF	TGCGCCAGCAGCTTGTACAGGGGGACCGGGGAGCTGTTTTTT
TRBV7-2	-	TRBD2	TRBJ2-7	CASSTSPAGGYEQYF	TGTGCCAGCAGCACAAGCCCAGCGGGGGGTTACGAGCAGTACTTC
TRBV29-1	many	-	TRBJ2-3	CSVQTGTQYF	TGCAGCGTCCAGACCGGTACGCAGTATTTT
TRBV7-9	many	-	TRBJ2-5	CASRPAGETQYF	TGTGCCAGCAGGCCTGCGGGGGAGACCCAGTACTTC
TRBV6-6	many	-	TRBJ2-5	CASSFSRGWETQYF	TGTGCCAGCAGTTTTTCGAGAGGGTGGGAGACCCAGTACTTC
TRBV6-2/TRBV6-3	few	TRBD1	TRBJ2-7	CASSSPGTGPYEQYF	TGTGCCAGCAGTTCTCCCGGGACAGGCCCTTACGAGCAGTACTTC
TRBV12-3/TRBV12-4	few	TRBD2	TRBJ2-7	CASSFSSGGAKNEQYF	TGTGCCAGCAGTTTTTCTAGCGGGGGGGCTAAAAACGAGCAGTACTTC
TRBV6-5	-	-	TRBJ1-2	CASCSLQAGYTF	TGTGCCAGCTGTTCGCTTCAGGCTGGCTACACCTTC
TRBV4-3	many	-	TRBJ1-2	CASSPNLGRKDGYTF	TGCGCCAGCAGCCCGAACTTGGGGAGGAAGGATGGCTACACCTTC
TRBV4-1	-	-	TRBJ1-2	CASSRPGENYGYTF	TGCGCCAGCAGCCGACCGGGAGAAAACTATGGCTACACCTTC
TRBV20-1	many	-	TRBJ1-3	CSASYREAGNTIYF	TGCAGTGCTAGTTACAGGGAAGCCGGAAACACCATATATTTT
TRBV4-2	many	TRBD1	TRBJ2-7	CASSQEGDSPIYYEQYF	TGTGCCAGCAGCCAAGAGGGGGACAGTCCCATTTACTACGAGCAGTACTTC
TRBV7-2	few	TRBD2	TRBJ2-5	CASSLVIGGGAGETQYF	TGTGCCAGCAGCTTAGTTATTGGCGGGGGGGCCGGTGAGACCCAGTACTTC
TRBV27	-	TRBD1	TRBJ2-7	CASSRDRGSSEQYF	TGTGCCAGCAGCAGGGACAGGGGGTCGAGCGAGCAGTACTTC